These 7 T cell receptor beta chains came from one sample sequenced in a study of blood T cell repertoires in COVID-19. The repertoire was sequenced with immunoSEQ multiplex PCR; TCRdb's copy has only in-frame clones and lacks some. In the table there are 150,000 to 200,000 clones, around four fifths of which are singletons. Sequencing was carried out using peripheral blood. Receptors originate from a woman in her sixties or seventies with COVID-19, enrolled during active disease.

In DNA form, the CDR3 reads TGTGCCAGCCTGGGACAGGGGAACACCGGGGAGCTGTTTTTT. This codes for CASLGQGNTGELFF. The V call is TRBV3-1 (or the pseudogene TRBV3-2), the J call TRBJ2-2, with 9 bases matching TRBD1. Germline V gene sequence: CDR1 LGHDT, CDR2 YNNKEL (reference sequence). With V trimmed by 8 bases and J by 1 base, 2 bases remained unmatched. This CDR3 region has 14 residues.

The gene calls are TRBV14 and TRBJ2-1, with 7 bases aligning to TRBD2. The CDR3 runs 16 residues. The germline CDR1 and CDR2 sequences are SGHDN and FVKESK. The ends lost 3 bases at V and 2 bases at J; junction bases unmatched: 7. CDR3 nucleotides: TGTGCCAGCAGCCAGCCCGGGAGGTTAACCTACAATGAGCAGTTCTTC. Residues: CASSQPGRLTYNEQFF.

V usage is TRBV30 and J usage is TRBJ1-2; weak D call: TRBD1 (6 bases). CDR3 length: 14 residues. Looked up from germline, CDR1 is GTSNPN and CDR2 is SVGIG (reference sequence). With 0 bases removed from V and 3 bases from J, the gap between germline ends came to 11 bases. As DNA, the CDR3 is TGTGCCTGGAGTGTCATCAGGGGCGACTATGGCTACACCTTC. Translated, it gives CAWSVIRGDYGYTF.

V usage is TRBV28 and J usage is TRBJ2-1, with D possibly matching TRBD1 (6 bases). The length of the CDR3 is 15 residues. In germline, CDR1 is MDHEN, CDR2 SYDVKM. V lost 8 bases to trimming and J lost 4 bases, with 18 bases between them. CDR3 region: CASRKEQGSYNEQFF. DNA of the CDR3: TGTGCCAGCCGGAAAGAACAGGGTTCATACAATGAGCAGTTCTTC.

The chain links TRBV7-2 to TRBJ2-5; TRBD2 agrees at 9 bases. The CDR3 extends over 16 amino acids. V dropped 1 base and J dropped 7; count of bases not matched to a gene: 10. Germline loops: CDR1 SGHTA, CDR2 FQGNSA. CDR3 coding DNA: TGTGCCAGCAGCTTAGTACCGCTAGCGGGGAGAGGGACCCAGTACTTC. This translates into CASSLVPLAGRGTQYF.

The chain recombines TRBV5-1 with TRBJ2-2; D is perhaps TRBD1 (6 bases). Trimming pared 2 bases from V and 0 bases from J, leaving 8 bases between. This CDR3 comprises 15 residues. Per the germline V gene, CDR1 is SGHRS and CDR2 is YFSETQ. CDR3 sequence reads: CASSLQGPNTGELFF. The DNA of the CDR3 is TGCGCCAGCAGCTTACAGGGTCCGAACACCGGGGAGCTGTTTTTT.

J is TRBJ2-1 and V is TRBV7-3, with TRBD2 identical over 7 bases. J lost 8 bases, V lost 5 bases, and 9 bases had no gene match. The CDR3 spans 14 residues. Per the germline V gene, CDR1 is SGHTA and CDR2 is FQGTGA. The CDR3 nucleotides are TGTGCCAGCAGCCCCAGCCCCCGGGGGGATGAGCAGTTCTTC. It is translated as CASSPSPRGDEQFF.